The following is a TCR beta chain sequence with its context. The specificity of this receptor is unknown. One base away there is no much larger clone; base qualities are not given. The sample belongs to a study of CD8 T cells in Susac syndrome (dated by TCRdb to 2018 to 2020). In terms of the full investigation: Repertoire sequencing was used to test whether CD8+ T cell activation and differentiation in Susac syndrome was antigen driven.

Peripheral blood CD8+ and CD4+ T cells from healthy donors, Susac syndrome patients and multiple sclerosis patients were profiled using high-throughput TCR beta sequencing. The multiple sclerosis controls were treatment-naive patients whose relapsing-remitting disease, either stable or active, fulfilled the revised McDonald criteria. Bulk CD8+ and CD4+ T cells were purified by magnetic negative isolation, while CD8+ TEMRA cells were enriched using FACS. Blood was drawn into EDTA tubes, processed within 24 hours, and PBMCs were isolated by density gradient centrifugation. PBMCs intended for TCR sequencing were cryopreserved in liquid nitrogen and thawed later in a water bath at 37 degrees C. The sorted or isolated CD4+, CD8+ and CD8+ TEMRA cells reached a purity of at least 90%. General study outcomes and caveats: The number of individuals in the TCR sequencing and HLA analysis was acknowledged as relatively small.

Looking up the germline V gene yields CDR1 SGHTA and CDR2 FQGTGA. The junction shows trimming of 2 bases on V and 2 bases on J, plus 6 bases between the germline ends. The CDR3 goes from the cysteine to the phenylalanine over 13 residues. Only the CDR3 DNA is retained, 39 bases long and in frame from the first base. RNA was extracted using the RNeasy kit, and about 0.5 to 1 ug of the RNA was reverse transcribed with random hexamers. The immunoSEQ multiplex PCR assay, covering 54 Vbeta and 13 Jbeta segments, was used to amplify TCR beta CDR3 regions. PCR amplification bias was corrected using a synthetic template baseline for primer optimization and computational correction. Per the original workflow: Reads were assigned to V, D and J genes according to IMGT and analyzed in immunoSEQ Analyzer, with only productive sequences retained. To calculate clonality, Shannon entropy was normalized by log2 of the number of productive unique sequences and then subtracted from one. Public and private clones were assessed among the 100 most prevalent clones of each patient and control. A clone was defined as Susac-specific if it was absent from the healthy and MS cohorts, from approximately 980 published viral clones and from other ImmuneACCESS disease sequences. TCRdb trimmed public reads at Q25 via fastp, called clones via MiXCR and kept in-frame beta chains. Under each unique CDR3 protein, matching rows form one entry showing the most common genes and DNA. The V and J calls and clone size come from TCRdb's table, not from the authors' own analysis. The sample data list 130,000 or so distinct CDR3 sequences, and approximately 95% of these were observed just once. Jointly, the top ten make up over 0.1% of the sample.

In this chain, TRBV7-3 is recombined with TRBJ2-5; the D gene assignment is ambiguous. The sequenced material came from CD4+ T cells from PBMCs. This clonotype was obtained from a human donor with multiple sclerosis. The CDR3 reads CASSLVEQETQYF. The sequenced DNA is TGTGCCAGCAGCTTAGTGGAACAAGAGACCCAGTACTTC.